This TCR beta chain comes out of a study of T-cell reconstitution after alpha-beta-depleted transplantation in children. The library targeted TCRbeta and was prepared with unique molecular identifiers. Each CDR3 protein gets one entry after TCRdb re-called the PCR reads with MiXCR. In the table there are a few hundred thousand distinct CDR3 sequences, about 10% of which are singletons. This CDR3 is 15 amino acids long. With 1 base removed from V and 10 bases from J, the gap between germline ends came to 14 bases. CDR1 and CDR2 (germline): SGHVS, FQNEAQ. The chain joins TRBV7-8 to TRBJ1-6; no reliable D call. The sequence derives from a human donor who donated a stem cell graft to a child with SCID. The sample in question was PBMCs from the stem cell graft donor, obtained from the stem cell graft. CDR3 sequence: CASSLGGRSNSPLHF. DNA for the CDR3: TGTGCCAGCAGCTTAGGAGGCAGATCCAACTCACCCCTCCACTTT.